This record looks at one T cell receptor beta chain sequence and its context. What it recognizes is unknown. CDR3 size: 14 residues. V lost 7 bases and J lost 6; bases outside the gene matches: 8. CDR1 and CDR2 from the germline V gene are DFQATT and SNEGSKA (reference sequence). The authors incorporated unique molecular identifiers into the TCR beta cDNA libraries. cDNA molecules numbering 400,000 to 550,000 came from roughly 1 to 10 million T cells. MiXCR, run by TCRdb on the PCR reads, gives a single entry per CDR3 protein. The sample contains about 680,000 distinct CDR3 sequences, about 60% of which appear only once. The data belong to a study of post-analysis software for immune sequencing data. Study-level results: F measure showed strong co-clustering of same-batch samples. Several TRBV segments (TRBV5-6, TRBV5-1 and TRBV20-1 among them) occurred more frequently in patients than in controls.

The rearrangement joins TRBV20-1 to TRBJ2-1; 11 bases fit TRBD2. The specimen was blood. This sequence originates from a girl aged 2 to 10 with multiple sclerosis. The CDR3 nucleotides read TGCAGTGTTCCGACTAGCGGGGTTAGCAATGAGCAGTTCTTC. This codes for CSVPTSGVSNEQFF.